These 23 T cell receptor beta chains were all obtained from the same sample, sequenced in a study of blood T cell repertoires in COVID-19. The protocol was immunoSEQ multiplex PCR, while the TCRdb copy is restricted to in-frame clones and leaves out a portion. This repertoire shows more than 45,000 clones, approximately 91% found once; its top ten account for 7% to 9%. Sequencing was carried out using peripheral blood. The receptor set was obtained from a woman in her seventies with active COVID-19.

The chain's CDR3 is CASSLGPDTQYF. For the CDR3, the DNA is TGTGCCAGCAGCTTGGGCCCAGATACGCAGTATTTT. The V and J genes are TRBV13 and TRBJ2-3; D is unclear. Germline V gene data show CDR1 as PRHDT and CDR2 as FYEKMQ (reference sequence). V was cut by 3 bases and J by 4 bases, with 5 bases left in between. The CDR3 consists of 12 residues.

This clone was detected only a few times. The chain is built from TRBV10-3 and TRBJ2-1; 7 nucleotides line up with TRBD2. Germline V gene sequence: CDR1 ENHRY, CDR2 SYGVKD. V lost 3 bases, J lost 8 bases, and 1 base stayed unmatched. This CDR3 has 12 amino acids. CDR3 nucleotides: TGTGCCATCAGTGAACGGGGGGATGAGCAGTTCTTC. Translating gives CAISERGDEQFF.

The J gene is TRBJ1-1, the V gene TRBV6-5; D perhaps matches TRBD1 (6 bases). Germline V gene data show CDR1 as MNHEY and CDR2 as SVGAGI. V dropped 4 bases and J dropped 2 bases, with 14 bases sitting between them. The length of the CDR3 is 15 residues. CDR3 nucleotides: TGTGCCAGCAGTTTTCACAGGACAGCAAACACTGAAGCTTTCTTT. The encoded protein is CASSFHRTANTEAFF.

This chain connects TRBV4-2 to TRBJ2-1; the match to TRBD2 covers 8 bases. The J segment lost 6 bases and the V segment lost 4 bases, leaving 17 bases of the junction unmatched. The CDR3 totals 18 residues. Germline CDR1 is LGHNA and CDR2 is YNFKEQ. The CDR3 DNA follows: TGTGCCAGCAGCCCCGACGGAACGAGCGGGAGCAACACCAATGAGCAGTTCTTC. Translating gives CASSPDGTSGSNTNEQFF.

The chain has TRBV5-4 and TRBJ2-3; TRBD1 aligns across 8 bases. Germline assignment: CDR1 SGHNT and CDR2 YYREEE (reference sequence). The V gene end was trimmed by 4 bases and the J gene end by 1 base; junction bases not matched to a gene: 2. The CDR3 runs 14 residues. CDR3 loop: CASSEDRGTDTQYF. CDR3 nucleotide sequence: TGTGCCAGCAGCGAGGACAGGGGCACAGATACGCAGTATTTT.

The chain couples TRBV2 to TRBJ2-4, with 10 bases identical to TRBD2. Looked up from germline, CDR1 is SNHLY and CDR2 is FYNNEI. This CDR3 region has 17 residues. V dropped 7 bases and J dropped 0; count of bases not matched to a gene: 9. The CDR3 is CASTKTSGLLAKNIQYF. The CDR3, as DNA: TGTGCCAGCACGAAGACTAGCGGGCTATTAGCCAAAAACATTCAGTACTTC.

V is TRBV30 and J is TRBJ1-2; 8 bases match TRBD1. The CDR3 is 13 residues long. The ends lost 0 bases at V and 7 bases at J; junction bases unmatched: 4. Per the germline V gene, CDR1 is GTSNPN and CDR2 is SVGIG (reference sequence). As DNA, the CDR3 is TGTGCCTGGAGTGTCGGGGGGACAGGTGGCTACACCTTC. Translated, it gives CAWSVGGTGGYTF. Combining the CDR3 with reference TRBV30 and TRBJ1-2 gives the whole variable domain SQTIHQWPATLVQPVGSPLSLECTVEGTSNPNLYWYRQAAGRGLQLLFYSVGIGQISSEVPQNLSASRPQDRQFILSSKKLLLSDSGFYLCAWSVGGTGGYTFGSGTRLTVV.

The table lists this clone with a few counts. The genes are TRBV18 and TRBJ1-1, with D unclear. The V and J ends lost 6 bases and 6 bases respectively, with 8 bases between them. Germline assignment: CDR1 KGHSH and CDR2 LQKENI. CDR3 length equals 11 residues. DNA for the CDR3: TGTGCCAGCTCCGGGGAGGCTGAAGCTTTCTTT. Translated, it gives CASSGEAEAFF.

The chain recombines TRBV24-1 with TRBJ1-3; D perhaps matches TRBD1 (5 bases). The CDR3 is 14 amino acids. V lost 3 bases to trimming and J lost 4 bases, with 9 bases between them. Looked up from germline, CDR1 is KGHDR and CDR2 is SFDVKD. Written as DNA, the CDR3 is TGTGCCACCAGTGATCAATCAGGGGGAAACACCATATATTTT. It codes for CATSDQSGGNTIYF.

The genes are TRBV10-1 and TRBJ2-1, with a tentative D call TRBD1 (6 bases). This CDR3 spans 14 amino acids. Per the germline V gene, CDR1 is WNHNN and CDR2 is SYGVQD (reference sequence). The V gene lost 2 bases and the J gene lost 6 bases, with 11 bases spanning the gap. CDR3 residues: CASSEDRLINEQFF. The CDR3 nucleotides read TGCGCCAGCAGTGAGGACAGGCTCATCAATGAGCAGTTCTTC.

This clone has a single count. The chain uses TRBV4-2 and TRBJ2-7; D possibly corresponds to TRBD2 (6 bases). The CDR3 spans 16 residues. The germline CDR1 and CDR2 sequences are LGHNA and YNFKEQ. The V gene lost 0 bases and the J gene lost 0 bases, with 12 bases spanning the gap. In DNA form, the CDR3 reads TGTGCCAGCAGCCAAGAGGTGGCTAGCGACTCCTACGAGCAGTACTTC. The encoded protein is CASSQEVASDSYEQYF.

This clone was seen only once. The CDR3 DNA is TGTGCCGCAGTGTCCAATCAGCCCCAGCATTTT. Translating it yields CAAVSNQPQHF. The chain combines TRBV28 with TRBJ1-5; D is unresolved. The CDR3 length is 11 residues. Trimming took off 11 bases at V and 3 bases at J, with 8 bases between the two ends. CDR1 is MDHEN and CDR2 is SYDVKM in the germline V gene. Supplemented by reference TRBV28 and TRBJ1-5, the full variable domain reads DVKVTQSSRYLVKRTGEKVFLECVQDMDHENMFWYRQDPGLGLRLIYFSYDVKMKEKGDIPEGYSVSREKKERFSLILESASTNQTSMYLCAAVSNQPQHFGDGTRLSIL.

V and J are TRBV5-4 and TRBJ2-7; D might be TRBD2 (5 bases). Trimming pared 4 bases from V and 0 bases from J, leaving 14 bases between. The CDR3 length is 15 residues. In germline, CDR1 is SGHNT, CDR2 YYREEE (reference sequence). The CDR3 loop is CASSRTHGSSYEQYF. As DNA, the CDR3 is TGTGCCAGCAGCAGGACCCATGGGAGCTCCTACGAGCAGTACTTC.

The rearrangement uses TRBV10-1 and TRBJ2-5, with 9 nucleotides matching TRBD2. CDR3 length: 15 amino acids. J was trimmed by 4 bases and V by 0 bases; bases with no gene match: 3. The germline V gene has CDR1 WNHNN and CDR2 SYGVQD (reference sequence). CDR3 amino acids: CASSESGLALETQYF. The CDR3 region has the DNA TGCGCCAGCAGTGAGTCGGGACTAGCCCTAGAGACCCAGTACTTC.

This clone appeared once. The chain carries TRBV6-5 and TRBJ2-7; the match to TRBD2 covers 15 bases. The CDR3 spans 14 residues. The V segment lost 7 bases and the J segment 5 bases; nucleotides outside the gene matches: 3. Germline CDR1 reads MNHEY; CDR2 reads SVGAGI. The CDR3 is CASTGTSGRNEQYF. As DNA, the CDR3 is TGTGCCAGCACCGGGACTAGCGGGAGGAACGAGCAGTACTTC.

The rearrangement uses TRBV28 and TRBJ1-5; D not resolved. V was clipped by 5 bases and J by 3 bases, with 17 bases between them. Germline V CDR1 and CDR2: MDHEN, SYDVKM. The CDR3 loop spans 16 amino acids. The CDR3 sequence: CASSPRTLTTNQPQHF. CDR3 nucleotides: TGTGCCAGCAGTCCGAGGACTCTCACCACCAATCAGCCCCAGCATTTT.

The rearrangement uses TRBV4-1 and TRBJ1-5, with D perhaps TRBD1 (6 bases). The CDR3 is 17 residues long. Trimming removed 0 bases at V and 2 bases at J, with 14 bases between. Germline lookup yields CDR1 MGHRA and CDR2 YSYEKL. For the CDR3, the DNA is TGCGCCAGCAGCCAAGATTTCGGGGGGCTGGGCAATCAGCCCCAGCATTTT. Translation gives CASSQDFGGLGNQPQHF.

The V and J genes are TRBV18 and TRBJ2-7, with 16 bases aligning to TRBD2. Germline loops: CDR1 KGHSH, CDR2 LQKENI. CDR3 length: 19 amino acids. V dropped 2 bases and J dropped 3; count of bases not matched to a gene: 10. The CDR3 spells CASSPSTTGLAGGDYEQYF. The DNA for the CDR3 is TGTGCCAGCTCACCATCCACCACGGGACTAGCGGGAGGGGACTACGAGCAGTACTTC.

This clone showed up just once. The chain links TRBV7-3 to TRBJ2-1, with TRBD2 matching over 11 bases. Germline CDR1 and CDR2: SGHTA and FQGTGA. V lost 5 bases and J lost 10; bases outside the gene matches: 4. The CDR3 is 13 residues long. The CDR3 region is CASSVGTSGEQFF. DNA for the CDR3: TGTGCCAGCAGCGTGGGGACTAGCGGAGAGCAGTTCTTC. The full variable domain, with the rest looked up from reference TRBV7-3 and TRBJ2-1, is GAGVSQTPSNKVTEKGKYVELRCDPISGHTALYWYRQSLGQGPEFLIYFQGTGAADDSGLPNDRFFAVRPEGSVSTLKIQRTERGDSAVYLCASSVGTSGEQFFGPGTRLTVL.

This sequence joins TRBV24-1 and TRBJ2-6, with a possible D match to TRBD2 (6 bases). Deletions cut 2 bases from V and 2 bases from J, with 6 bases between. Germline CDR1 reads KGHDR; CDR2 reads SFDVKD. The CDR3 has 15 amino acids. The CDR3 region is CATSDWGAGANVLTF. CDR3 nucleotide sequence: TGTGCCACCAGTGATTGGGGGGCTGGGGCCAACGTCCTGACTTTC.

V usage is TRBV5-1 and J usage is TRBJ2-1; no firm D call. The CDR3 length is 14 residues. The V and J ends lost 5 bases and 2 bases respectively, with 11 bases between them. The germline V gene encodes CDR1 SGHRS and CDR2 YFSETQ. CDR3 bases: TGCGCCAGCAGGGAGCGCTCTACCTACAATGAGCAGTTCTTC. Its translation is CASRERSTYNEQFF. The full variable domain, rest sourced from reference TRBV5-1 and TRBJ2-1, is KAGVTQTPRYLIKTRGQQVTLSCSPISGHRSVSWYQQTPGQGLQFLFEYFSETQRNKGNFPGRFSGRQFSNSRSEMNVSTLELGDSALYLCASRERSTYNEQFFGPGTRLTVL.

The chain uses TRBV29-1 and TRBJ2-3, with 7 bases fitting TRBD1. The V gene end was trimmed by 7 bases and the J gene end by 3 bases; junction bases not matched to a gene: 4. Germline V gene sequence: CDR1 SQVTM, CDR2 ANQGSEA. This CDR3 has 12 amino acids. Here the CDR3 reads CSAEQGTDTQYF. The CDR3 DNA reads TGCAGCGCCGAACAGGGGACAGATACGCAGTATTTT.

The chain has TRBV5-6 and TRBJ2-2; 8 bases map to TRBD2. Germline V gives CDR1 SGHDT, CDR2 YYEEEE. This CDR3 contains 15 residues. The V gene end was trimmed by 5 bases and the J gene end by 2 bases; junction bases not matched to a gene: 5. The CDR3 region is CASSPLAANTGELFF. The CDR3 DNA sequence: TGTGCCAGCAGTCCACTAGCGGCAAACACCGGGGAGCTGTTTTTT. Looking up the rest from reference TRBV5-6 and TRBJ2-2 gives the full variable domain: DAGVTQSPTHLIKTRGQQVTLRCSPKSGHDTVSWYQQALGQGPQFIFQYYEEEERQRGNFPDRFSGHQFPNYSSELNVNALLLGDSALYLCASSPLAANTGELFFGEGSRLTVL.